This T cell receptor (beta chain) was profiled in a study of cytomegalovirus exposure and HLA in healthy donors. The table lists this clone with a few counts. The antigen remains unidentified. An end of the junction does not agree with germline; a read error may underlie this. Study-level results: Fewer N-insertions (relative to the approximately 700-donor mean) were reportedly seen in an Asian-associated ancestry cluster in a later analysis.

PCR used 60 Vbeta primers and 13 Jbeta primers. Measured with immunoSEQ multiplex PCR; TCRdb has only the in-frame clones, and not every one. The repertoire includes around 94,000 clones, roughly 80% of them detected once, and 8.5% to 10% sits in the top ten. Germline CDR1 is GTSNPN and CDR2 is SVGIG (reference sequence). The CDR3 sequence is 17 residues long. Sample: PBMCs. The gene calls are TRBV30 and TRBJ2-2; 9 nucleotides align to TRBD2. This clonotype was sampled from a male donor in good health and CMV-seropositive. The CDR3 spells CAWSALRTSAKTGELFF. CDR3 DNA sequence: TGTGCCTGGAGTGCCCTTCGGACTAGCGCGAAGACCGGGGAGCTGTTTTTT.